Included here is one T cell receptor beta chain sequence, with context. Its target antigen remains unknown. One base away there is no much larger clone; base qualities are not given. These data originate in a study of Ad26.COV2.S vaccination and SARS-CoV-2 variants (dated by TCRdb to about 2021). With regard to the full study: Vaccine-arm donors were drawn from COV1001, a multicentre, randomized, double-blind, placebo-controlled phase I-IIa trial of Ad26.COV2.S in healthy adults. Dosing of Ad26.COV2.S was intramuscular, at either 5x10^10 or 1x10^11 viral particles, delivered as one shot or as two shots spaced 56 days apart. TCRbeta repertoire sequencing was used to assess the specificity and breadth of SARS-CoV-2-reactive T cell receptors after Ad26.COV2.S vaccination. The TCR-sequenced set comprised about 32 samples: around 20 Ad26.COV2.S vaccine recipients, 5 placebo recipients and 8 SARS-CoV-2 convalescent individuals. Trial participants were randomized into five groups of five, in which low-dose or high-dose Ad26.COV2.S was given once or twice, or placebo was given on both occasions. Investigators did not know the trial group allocation while performing experiments and assessing outcomes. Broader findings and caveats from the paper: The study was not powered to compare responses between vaccine doses or regimens. Ad26.COV2.S recipients had higher spike-specific TCR breadth than placebo recipients (P = 0.0014). The authors noted that the TCR breadth and depth analyses may have underestimated total T cell responses. After vaccination, spike-specific CD8+ and CD4+ T cell responses were reported to show substantial breadth. Comparable non-spike TCR breadth was observed between vaccine and placebo recipients, consistent with only spike being contained in the vaccine.

The treatment or condition label, as the study defines it: approximately 18 received Ad26.COV2.S at low or high dose, single or two shots; several received placebo; per-sample allocation not given. Repertoires of vaccine and placebo recipients were sequenced from samples collected on day 63 after the first injection. In Cohort 1b, 25 adults aged 18-55 years were enrolled at a single site in Boston, USA, between 29 July and 7 August 2020. Ad26.COV2.S was a replication-incompetent adenovirus type 26 vector that expressed a prefusion-stabilized SARS-CoV-2 spike protein derived from the original Wuhan strain. TCRbeta CDR3 regions were sequenced with the immunoSEQ Assay. After extraction, genomic DNA underwent amplification by bias-controlled multiplex PCR, followed by high-throughput sequencing. The original pipeline was this. To quantify the absolute abundance of every unique TCRbeta CDR3 region, sequences were collapsed and filtered. T cell fraction was estimated by normalizing TCRbeta template counts to usable DNA, which was measured by amplifying reference genes present in all nucleated cells. Repertoire TCRs were annotated as SARS-CoV-2-specific when V gene, CDR3 amino acid sequence and J gene were exactly matched to a known reactive TCR set. The reference SARS-CoV-2 TCR set was derived from MIRA and filtered for enrichment in COVID-19-positive ImmuneCODE repertoires, a step that removed public or cross-reactive TCRs. Using the MIRA antigens, annotated TCRs were further analysed by specific ORF or by position within an ORF. Breadth was defined as annotated unique rearrangements over total unique productive rearrangements; depth was the summed frequency of those rearrangements. Two-sided Wilcoxon rank-sum tests were used to compare TCR breadth between groups. Imported from immuneACCESS, the table was reduced by TCRdb to in-frame sequences with V and J called. These copies leave out some clones; in studies compared against another copy, an unresolved V gene accounts for under half, and the cause of the remainder is not known. V, J and clone size reflect that table, while D and trimming were determined from the DNA. The sample yields some 340,000 clones; 85% to 90% were counted once. The ten largest clones add up to 1.9% of the sample.

V was cut back by 0 bases and J by 6 bases, leaving a gap of 11 bases between them. The germline V gene supplies CDR1 LGHNA and CDR2 YSLEER. Inclusive of the bounding cysteine and phenylalanine, the CDR3 is 15 residues long. Only the CDR3 DNA stays, 45 bases, in frame from base 1. This specimen was peripheral blood, taken in a trial of Ad26.COV2.S vaccine versus placebo. This TCR was sampled from a person between 18 and 65 years old who received the Ad26.COV2.S COVID-19 vaccine or a placebo. The sequence links TRBV4-3 to TRBJ1-4, and the D gene may be TRBD1, 5 bases matching. CDR3 region: CASSQEGRAYEKLFF. The nucleotide sequence is given as TGCGCCAGCAGCCAAGAGGGCAGGGCTTATGAAAAACTGTTTTTT.